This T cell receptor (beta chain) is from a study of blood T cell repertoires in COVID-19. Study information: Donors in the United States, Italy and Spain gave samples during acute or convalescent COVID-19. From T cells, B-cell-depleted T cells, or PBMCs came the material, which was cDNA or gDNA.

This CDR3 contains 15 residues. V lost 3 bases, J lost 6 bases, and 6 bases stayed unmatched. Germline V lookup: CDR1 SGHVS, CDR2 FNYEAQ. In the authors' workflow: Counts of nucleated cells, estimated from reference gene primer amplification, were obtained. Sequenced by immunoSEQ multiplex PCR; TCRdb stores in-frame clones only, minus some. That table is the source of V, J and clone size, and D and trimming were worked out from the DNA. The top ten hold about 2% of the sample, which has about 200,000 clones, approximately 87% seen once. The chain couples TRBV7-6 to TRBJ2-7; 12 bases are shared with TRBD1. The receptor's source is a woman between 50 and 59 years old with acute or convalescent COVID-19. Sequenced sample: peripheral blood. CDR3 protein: CASSLRGQGAGEQYF. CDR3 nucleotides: TGTGCCAGCAGCTTGCGGGGACAGGGGGCAGGCGAGCAGTACTTC. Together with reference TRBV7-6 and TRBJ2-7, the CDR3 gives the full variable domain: GAGVSQSPRYKVTKRGQDVALRCDPISGHVSLYWYRQALGQGPEFLTYFNYEAQQDKSGLPNDRFSAERPEGSISTLTIQRTEQRDSAMYRCASSLRGQGAGEQYFGPGTRLTVT.